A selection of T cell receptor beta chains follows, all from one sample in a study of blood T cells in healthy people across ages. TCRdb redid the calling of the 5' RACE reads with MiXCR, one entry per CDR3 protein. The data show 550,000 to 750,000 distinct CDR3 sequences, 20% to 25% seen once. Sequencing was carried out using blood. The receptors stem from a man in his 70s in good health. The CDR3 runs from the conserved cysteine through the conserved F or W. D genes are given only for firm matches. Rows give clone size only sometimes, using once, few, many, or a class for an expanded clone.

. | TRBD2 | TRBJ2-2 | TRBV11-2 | CASSLARGSRNTGELFF | TGTGCCAGCAGCTTAGCGCGCGGGAGTCGGAACACCGGGGAGCTGTTTTTT
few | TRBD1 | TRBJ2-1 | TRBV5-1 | CASSSNRGQWNEQFF | TGCGCCAGCAGCTCGAACAGGGGCCAATGGAATGAGCAGTTCTTC
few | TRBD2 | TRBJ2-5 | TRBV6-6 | CASRAGGPETQYF | TGTGCCAGCCGAGCGGGAGGCCCAGAGACCCAGTACTTC
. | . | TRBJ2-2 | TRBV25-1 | CASSGLDPTNTGELFF | TGTGCCAGCAGTGGACTAGACCCCACGAACACCGGGGAGCTGTTTTTT
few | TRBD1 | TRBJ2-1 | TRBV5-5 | CASSWGTGGNIIQFF | TGTGCCAGCAGCTGGGGGACAGGAGGTAATATAATTCAGTTCTTC
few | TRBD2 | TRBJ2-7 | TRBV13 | CASSLDGGRHSYEQYF | TGTGCCAGCAGCTTAGATGGCGGGAGGCACTCCTACGAGCAGTACTTC
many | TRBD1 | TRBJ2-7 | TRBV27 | CASSLSGQGAYEQYF | TGTGCCAGCAGTTTATCGGGACAGGGTGCCTACGAGCAGTACTTC
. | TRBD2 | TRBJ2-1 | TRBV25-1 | CASSGGGSGSSYNEQFF | TGTGCCAGCAGTGGGGGTGGGAGCGGGAGCTCCTACAATGAGCAGTTCTTC
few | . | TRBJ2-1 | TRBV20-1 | CSARTGKRYNEQFF | TGCAGTGCTAGAACAGGGAAAAGATACAATGAGCAGTTCTTC
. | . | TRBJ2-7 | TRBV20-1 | CSARVTEYEQYF | TGCAGTGCTAGGGTAACAGAGTACGAGCAGTACTTC
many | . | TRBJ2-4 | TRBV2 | CASRETRNIQYF | TGTGCCAGCAGGGAGACTAGAAACATTCAGTACTTC
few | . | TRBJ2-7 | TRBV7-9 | CAASRQESSYEQYF | TGTGCCGCGTCGCGGCAGGAAAGCTCCTACGAGCAGTACTTC
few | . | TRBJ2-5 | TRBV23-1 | CASSQSEGETQYF | TGCGCCAGCAGTCAATCGGAGGGGGAGACCCAGTACTTC
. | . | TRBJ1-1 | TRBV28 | CASSPPPYTEAFF | TGTGCCAGCAGTCCCCCCCCCTACACTGAAGCTTTCTTT
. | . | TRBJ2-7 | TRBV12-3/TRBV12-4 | CASSLWRAEQYF | TGTGCCAGCAGTTTATGGCGAGCCGAGCAGTACTTC
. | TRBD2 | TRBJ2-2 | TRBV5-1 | CASSLNLAGGSDGELFF | TGCGCCAGCAGCTTAAACCTAGCGGGAGGGAGTGACGGGGAGCTGTTTTTT
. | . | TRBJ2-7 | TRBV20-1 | CSASPEGLFSYEQYF | TGCAGTGCGTCGCCTGAGGGACTCTTCTCCTACGAGCAGTACTTC
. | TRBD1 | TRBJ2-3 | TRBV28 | CASSSTGGWTDTQYF | TGTGCCAGCAGTTCGACAGGGGGCTGGACAGATACGCAGTATTTT
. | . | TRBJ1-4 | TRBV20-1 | CSAGPGAPEKLFF | TGCAGTGCTGGCCCGGGGGCGCCTGAAAAACTGTTTTTT
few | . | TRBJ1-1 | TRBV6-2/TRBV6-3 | CASSPGTLNQAFF | TGTGCCAGCAGTCCCGGGACCCTTAACCAGGCTTTCTTT
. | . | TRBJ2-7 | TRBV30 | CAWSVFGLAPEQYF | TGTGCCTGGAGTGTATTTGGCCTCGCCCCCGAGCAGTACTTC
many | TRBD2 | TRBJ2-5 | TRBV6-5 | CASSYGRGQETQYF | TGTGCCAGCAGTTACGGGAGGGGCCAAGAGACCCAGTACTTC
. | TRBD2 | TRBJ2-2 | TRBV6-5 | CASSSRTSNAGELFF | TGTGCCAGCAGTTCGAGGACTAGCAATGCCGGGGAGCTGTTTTTT